This T cell receptor beta chain was retrieved from a study of shared clonotypes between healthy human individuals. Clones were read by immunoSEQ multiplex PCR, and TCRdb kept only the in-frame ones, dropping some. The data contain approximately 2.1 million clones, roughly 93% of them seen just once; the ten biggest clones take up roughly 0.36%. Deletions cut 4 bases from V and 2 bases from J, with 9 bases between. The CDR3 is 14 residues long. Germline CDR1 KGHSH, CDR2 LQKENI. The chain has TRBV18 and TRBJ2-1; D gene ambiguous. This receptor was obtained from a man aged 18 to 30 in good health. Some clones in this sample may be carry-over from other donors' samples. The sample consisted of naive CD4+ T cells from PBMCs. Regarding subset: CD45RA+ positively selected. This CDR3 reads CASSLPGPYNEQFF. CDR3 DNA: TGTGCCAGCTCACTCCCGGGCCCCTACAATGAGCAGTTCTTC.